This TCR beta chain was sequenced for a study of cytotoxic CD8 clonotypes in ibrutinib-treated CLL. Study at large: The cohort had around 10 relapsed/refractory and approximately 14 treatment-naive patients, about 18 IGHV unmutated. Investigators reported some 24 partial and 2 complete responses; after median roughly 65 months, roughly 15 patients remained remitted and some twelve progressed. Study-wide findings and caveats: Clonality increased at ibrutinib response, then returned toward baseline at progression. Under treatment, the uncommon public clonotypes either contracted or remained stable.

Clones were read by immunoSEQ multiplex PCR, and TCRdb kept only the in-frame ones, dropping some. This sample has about 140,000 clones; around 90% occur once, and the top ten carry 11%. The CDR3 consists of 15 residues. V was clipped by 3 bases and J by 4 bases, with 13 bases between them. Germline CDR1 is SGHRS and CDR2 is YFSETQ. This clone was counted at least ten times. What it binds is unknown. The sequence was collected from a human donor with chronic lymphocytic leukemia. Source: PBMCs, taken after 12 months of ibrutinib treatment. The V and J genes are TRBV5-1 and TRBJ2-2; D not resolved. The CDR3 DNA sequence: TGCGCCAGCAGCTCCGGAAAGGAATCCACCGGGGAGCTGTTTTTT. Its translation: CASSSGKESTGELFF.